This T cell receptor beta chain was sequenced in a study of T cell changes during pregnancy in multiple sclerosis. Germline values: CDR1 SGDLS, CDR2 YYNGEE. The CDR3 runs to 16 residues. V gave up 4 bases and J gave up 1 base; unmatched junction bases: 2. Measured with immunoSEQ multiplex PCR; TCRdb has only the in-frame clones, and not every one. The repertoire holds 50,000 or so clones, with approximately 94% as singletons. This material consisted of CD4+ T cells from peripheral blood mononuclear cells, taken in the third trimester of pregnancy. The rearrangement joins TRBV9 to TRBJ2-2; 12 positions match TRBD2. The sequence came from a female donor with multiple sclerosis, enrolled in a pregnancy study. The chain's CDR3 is CASSRGLAGNTGELFF. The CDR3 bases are TGTGCCAGCAGCCGGGGACTAGCGGGGAACACCGGGGAGCTGTTTTTT.